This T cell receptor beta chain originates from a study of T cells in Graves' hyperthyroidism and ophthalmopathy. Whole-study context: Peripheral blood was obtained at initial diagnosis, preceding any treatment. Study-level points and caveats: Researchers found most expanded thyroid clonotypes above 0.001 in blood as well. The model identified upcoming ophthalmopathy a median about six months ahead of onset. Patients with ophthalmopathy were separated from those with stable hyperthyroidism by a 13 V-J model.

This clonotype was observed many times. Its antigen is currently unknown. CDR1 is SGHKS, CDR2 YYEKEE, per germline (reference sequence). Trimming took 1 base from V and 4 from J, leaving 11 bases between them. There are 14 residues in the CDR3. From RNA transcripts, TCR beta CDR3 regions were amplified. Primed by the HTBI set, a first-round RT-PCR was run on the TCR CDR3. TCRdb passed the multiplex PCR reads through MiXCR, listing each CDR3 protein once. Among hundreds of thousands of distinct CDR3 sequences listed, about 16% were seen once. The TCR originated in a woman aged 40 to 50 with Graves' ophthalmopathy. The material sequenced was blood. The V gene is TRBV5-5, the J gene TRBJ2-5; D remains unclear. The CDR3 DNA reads TGTGCCAGCAGCTTGAGGCTACCTGGAGAGACCCAGTACTTC. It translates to CASSLRLPGETQYF.